This entry lists 28 T cell receptor beta chains sequenced from one sample in a study of T-cell memory formation after mild COVID-19. Each CDR3 protein is one row after TCRdb ran MiXCR on the 5' RACE reads. The table shows about 350,000 distinct CDR3 sequences, with roughly an eighth occurring only once. The material sequenced was PBMCs or a T cell subset sorted from them (not recorded which). These receptors were collected from a man between 18 and 29 years old who had mild COVID-19 (a few samples of this study predate the infection). Cell type and time point are not known.

The V call is TRBV7-6, the J call TRBJ2-2, with D uncertain. The germline V gene encodes CDR1 SGHVS and CDR2 FNYEAQ. This CDR3 is 13 amino acids long. V lost 10 bases to trimming and J lost 1 base, with 10 bases between them. CDR3 sequence: CAISRVNTGELFF. Here the CDR3 DNA reads TGTGCCATCTCCCGGGTGAACACCGGGGAGCTGTTTTTT. Full variable domain (remainder filled in from reference TRBV7-6 and TRBJ2-2): GAGVSQSPRYKVTKRGQDVALRCDPISGHVSLYWYRQALGQGPEFLTYFNYEAQQDKSGLPNDRFSAERPEGSISTLTIQRTEQRDSAMYRCAISRVNTGELFFGEGSRLTVL.

This chain connects TRBV4-1 to TRBJ1-2, with 9 bases identical to TRBD1. Germline V lookup: CDR1 MGHRA, CDR2 YSYEKL. The CDR3 runs to 14 residues. Germline trimming cut 5 bases from V and 8 bases from J; bases unmatched to any gene: 9. The CDR3 DNA reads TGCGCCAGCAGCTACCGGGACAGGGAATACGGCTACACCTTC. It is translated as CASSYRDREYGYTF.

In its sample, this clonotype was seen a few times. This chain connects TRBV7-6 to TRBJ2-7; possible D gene TRBD2, 5 bases. The CDR3 totals 13 residues. From germline, CDR1 is SGHVS and CDR2 FNYEAQ. V was cut by 3 bases and J by 6 bases, with 12 bases left in between. The DNA for the CDR3 is TGTGCCAGCAGCTTTGGGGTCGCGGGCGAGCAGTACGTC. Its translation: CASSFGVAGEQYV.

This clonotype was observed a few times. The CDR3, as DNA: TGTGCCAGCAAGAGGGAACCTACTAGGGAGCAGTTCTTC. Amino acids: CASKREPTREQFF. The chain recombines TRBV6-2 or TRBV6-3 with TRBJ2-1, with D possibly matching TRBD2 (5 bases). In germline, CDR1 is MNHEY, CDR2 SVGEGT. The CDR3 totals 13 residues. V gave up 7 bases and J gave up 10 bases, with 17 bases separating them.

This clonotype was seen many times. The rearrangement links TRBV12-3 or TRBV12-4 to TRBJ2-5; D is unclear. There are 13 residues in the CDR3. V lost 7 bases, J lost 3 bases, and 12 bases lay in between. CDR3 in DNA: TGTGCCAGCACCCCCGGCAGAAAAGAGACCCAGTACTTC. Amino acid sequence: CASTPGRKETQYF.

A few counts support this clonotype. The chain carries TRBV9 and TRBJ1-2; D is possibly TRBD1 (5 bases). CDR1 is SGDLS, CDR2 YYNGEE, per germline. Trimming left V 7 bases short and J 7 bases short, with 14 bases between. This CDR3 has 12 residues. As DNA, the CDR3 is TGTGCCAGCCAGACGGGGGAGGGTGGCTACACCTTC. It specifies CASQTGEGGYTF.

This rearrangement joins TRBV5-1 to TRBJ1-1; a possible D gene is TRBD1 (5 bases). The CDR3 consists of 15 residues. Trimming left V 3 bases short and J 0 bases short, with 12 bases between. The germline V gene has CDR1 SGHRS and CDR2 YFSETQ. The DNA of the CDR3 is TGCGCCAGCAGCTGGACACCGTTGATGAACACTGAAGCTTTCTTT. This translates into CASSWTPLMNTEAFF. Full variable domain (outside the CDR3, taken from reference TRBV5-1 and TRBJ1-1): KAGVTQTPRYLIKTRGQQVTLSCSPISGHRSVSWYQQTPGQGLQFLFEYFSETQRNKGNFPGRFSGRQFSNSRSEMNVSTLELGDSALYLCASSWTPLMNTEAFFGQGTRLTVV.

This clonotype was found a few times. This CDR3 is CASSLNAGYNEQFF. DNA for the CDR3: TGTGCCAGCAGCTTAAATGCAGGGTATAATGAGCAGTTCTTC. V and J are TRBV11-2 and TRBJ2-1; TRBD1 is a possible D gene (5 bases). V shed 2 bases and J shed 7 bases, with 12 bases lying between them. The germline CDR1 and CDR2 sequences are SGHAT and FQNNGV. The length of the CDR3 is 14 residues.

This clonotype has a count of ten or more. The chain combines TRBV24-1 with TRBJ2-2; D gene ambiguous. CDR1 and CDR2 from the germline V gene are KGHDR and SFDVKD. V lost 4 bases, J lost 2 bases, and 1 base lay in between. The CDR3 extends over 12 amino acids. The CDR3 DNA reads as TGTGCCACCAGTGAAAACACCGGGGAGCTGTTTTTT. Translation: CATSENTGELFF.

This clonotype has a handful of counts. V and J are TRBV6-5 and TRBJ2-7, with 10 bases aligning to TRBD1. CDR3 length equals 14 residues. Germline V lookup: CDR1 MNHEY, CDR2 SVGAGI. J gave up 6 bases and V 10 bases, and 12 bases lay outside the gene matches. For the CDR3, the DNA is TGTGCCACCAAACCCGGGACAGGGGTTTTCGAGCAGTACTTC. Protein: CATKPGTGVFEQYF.

Only a few counts were recorded for this clonotype. The rearrangement links TRBV20-1 to TRBJ2-1; perhaps TRBD1 as D (6 bases). Germline V gene data show CDR1 as DFQATT and CDR2 as SNEGSKA (reference sequence). The CDR3 spans 15 residues. The germline V and J ends were trimmed by 6 bases and 0 bases, with 15 bases remaining between them. The CDR3 DNA is TGCAGTGCCACAGGGTCTGACGACTCCTACAATGAGCAGTTCTTC. This sequence encodes CSATGSDDSYNEQFF.

This clonotype was counted between two and nine times. The rearrangement joins TRBV20-1 to TRBJ1-1; D remains ambiguous. CDR3 length: 10 residues. Trimming pared 3 bases from V and 5 bases from J, leaving 4 bases between. Looked up from germline, CDR1 is DFQATT and CDR2 is SNEGSKA (reference sequence). The CDR3 sequence is CSASSTEAFF. As DNA, the CDR3 is TGCAGTGCTAGTTCTACTGAAGCTTTCTTT.

This clonotype was detected only a few times. The chain employs TRBV19 and TRBJ2-3; possible D gene TRBD2, 5 bases. The length of the CDR3 is 14 residues. From germline, CDR1 is LNHDA and CDR2 SQIVND (reference sequence). V was pared by 6 bases and J by 0 bases, with 10 bases between. Here the CDR3 reads CASRTMSSTDTQYF. The CDR3 DNA is TGTGCCAGTAGGACTATGTCTAGCACAGATACGCAGTATTTT.

The chain links TRBV5-1 to TRBJ2-1; D might be TRBD2 (7 bases). V lost 0 bases to trimming and J lost 2 bases, with 18 bases between them. This CDR3 spans 18 amino acids. Looked up from germline, CDR1 is SGHRS and CDR2 is YFSETQ. The CDR3 DNA reads TGCGCCAGCAGCTTGGCCGGTAGGGGCGGGGGCGCCTACAATGAGCAGTTCTTC. It is translated as CASSLAGRGGGAYNEQFF.

The chain has TRBV7-3 and TRBJ2-3, with 14 bases fitting TRBD2. Losses at the gene ends were 5 bases for V and 8 bases for J; bases not matched to a gene: 9. The CDR3 loop spans 16 amino acids. CDR1 SGHTA and CDR2 FQGTGA come from the germline V gene. The CDR3 loop reads CASSPGGGLAGATQYF. The CDR3 coding sequence is TGTGCCAGCAGCCCGGGCGGGGGACTAGCGGGGGCTACGCAGTATTTT.

The chain recombines TRBV2 with TRBJ2-7; D remains ambiguous. Trimming shortened V by 2 bases and J by 4 bases, and 9 bases separated the two germline ends. Germline V gene data show CDR1 as SNHLY and CDR2 as FYNNEI. The CDR3 has 13 amino acids. CDR3 in DNA: TGTGCCAGCAGTGAACGGTGGGGTTACGAGCAGTACTTC. Residues: CASSERWGYEQYF.

This clonotype was observed a few times. The chain has TRBV24-1 and TRBJ2-3; TRBD2 is a possible D gene (6 bases). The CDR3 totals 13 residues. Germline CDR1 and CDR2: KGHDR and SFDVKD. Trimming took off 12 bases at V and 6 bases at J, with 18 bases between the two ends. CDR3 in DNA: TGTGCCGCGTCACGGGGGTGGACGGATACGCAGTATTTT. Translation: CAASRGWTDTQYF.

The table lists this clonotype with a few counts. J is TRBJ2-1 and V is TRBV29-1, with 7 nucleotides matching TRBD1. After removal of 7 bases from V and 3 bases from J, the junction contained 15 bases not matched to a gene. This CDR3 comprises 16 residues. CDR1 is SQVTM and CDR2 is ANQGSEA in the germline V gene. The CDR3 bases are TGCAGCGCCGTATCGGGACAGCGCCTGGGCTACAATGAGCAGTTCTTC. It translates to CSAVSGQRLGYNEQFF.

Only a few counts were recorded for this clonotype. The chain joins TRBV20-1 to TRBJ2-2; 9 nucleotides match TRBD1. There are 14 residues in the CDR3. Per the germline V gene, CDR1 is DFQATT and CDR2 is SNEGSKA (reference sequence). With 2 bases clipped from V and 4 bases from J, the junction kept 2 bases outside the gene matches. The CDR3 loop is CSARRGQGTGELFF. Written as DNA, the CDR3 is TGCAGTGCTAGAAGGGGACAGGGCACCGGGGAGCTGTTTTTT.

The chain carries TRBV7-9 and TRBJ2-5; tentatively, D is TRBD1 or TRBD2 (6 bases each). This CDR3 spans 15 amino acids. In germline, CDR1 is SEHNR, CDR2 FQNEAQ (reference sequence). V was clipped by 1 base and J by 4 bases, with 13 bases between them. CDR3 protein: CASSLVAEGGETQYF. The DNA for the CDR3 is TGTGCCAGCAGCTTAGTCGCGGAGGGGGGAGAGACCCAGTACTTC.

The rearrangement joins TRBV20-1 to TRBJ1-3; TRBD1 matches 8 bases. Germline values: CDR1 DFQATT, CDR2 SNEGSKA (reference sequence). The CDR3 contains 14 residues. V shed 5 bases and J 4 bases; nucleotides not matched to a gene: 7. As DNA, the CDR3 is TGCAGTGCTTTGGGACAGGTCTCGGGAAACACCATATATTTT. Its translation: CSALGQVSGNTIYF.

The CDR3 here is CASTFNQGATEAFF. CDR3 nucleotide sequence: TGTGCCAGCACTTTTAATCAGGGGGCCACTGAAGCTTTCTTT. The chain joins TRBV7-9 to TRBJ1-1; 8 nucleotides line up with TRBD1. Germline CDR1 and CDR2: SEHNR and FQNEAQ (reference sequence). Trimming cost V 7 bases and J 4 bases; bases outside gene matches: 8. The CDR3 is made up of 14 amino acids. Full variable domain (missing parts from reference TRBV7-9 and TRBJ1-1): DTGVSQNPRHKITKRGQNVTFRCDPISEHNRLYWYRQTLGQGPEFLTYFQNEAQLEKSRLLSDRFSAERPKGSFSTLEIQRTEQGDSAMYLCASTFNQGATEAFFGQGTRLTVV.

This chain links TRBV20-1 with TRBJ1-4; perhaps TRBD1 as D (5 bases). Germline V gene lookup returns CDR1 DFQATT and CDR2 SNEGSKA (reference sequence). This CDR3 contains 13 residues. The germline V and J ends were trimmed by 3 bases and 8 bases, with 13 bases remaining between them. CDR3 region: CSARTETKEKLFF. The CDR3 DNA reads as TGCAGTGCTAGGACAGAGACCAAAGAAAAACTGTTTTTT.

V usage is TRBV6-5 and J usage is TRBJ1-1; no clear D. Per germline, CDR1 MNHEY and CDR2 SVGAGI. The CDR3 loop spans 14 amino acids. V was cut by 3 bases and J by 3 bases, with 11 bases left in between. The CDR3 DNA sequence: TGTGCCAGCAGTTATCGCGGCAAGCACACTGAAGCTTTCTTT. This encodes CASSYRGKHTEAFF.

The chain carries TRBV6-2 or TRBV6-3 and TRBJ2-1, with D uncertain. Germline loops: CDR1 MNHEY, CDR2 SVGEGT. The CDR3 runs to 13 residues. Trimming shortened V by 6 bases and J by 4 bases, and 10 bases separated the two germline ends. DNA for the CDR3: TGTGCCAGCAGCCAGAGAGTATACAATGAGCAGTTCTTC. As protein: CASSQRVYNEQFF.

This clonotype was observed once. This chain connects TRBV13 to TRBJ2-1; maybe TRBD2 (6 bases). The germline V and J ends were trimmed by 5 bases and 10 bases, with 12 bases remaining between them. This CDR3 has 12 amino acids. Germline values: CDR1 PRHDT, CDR2 FYEKMQ (reference sequence). This CDR3 is CASSPGTSEQFF. In DNA, the CDR3 is TGTGCCAGCAGCCCCGGGACTTCCGAGCAGTTCTTC.

In nucleotides, the CDR3 is TGCGCCAGCAGCCAAGGGGGCGGTCTAGCGGGGGTGGAGACCCAGTACTTC. Amino acids: CASSQGGGLAGVETQYF. The chain employs TRBV4-1 and TRBJ2-5; 10 bases fit TRBD2. This CDR3 is 17 amino acids long. V lost 1 base, J lost 5 bases, and 10 bases stayed unmatched. CDR1 is MGHRA and CDR2 is YSYEKL in the germline V gene.

The V and J genes are TRBV25-1 and TRBJ2-5; D perhaps matches TRBD1 (6 bases). V was cut by 0 bases and J by 6 bases, with 20 bases left in between. The CDR3 is made up of 17 amino acids. Germline CDR1 MGHDK, CDR2 SYGVNS. CDR3 amino acids: CASSEYKGGDTDKTQYF. The CDR3 DNA reads as TGTGCCAGCAGTGAATATAAAGGTGGGGACACAGACAAGACCCAGTACTTC.